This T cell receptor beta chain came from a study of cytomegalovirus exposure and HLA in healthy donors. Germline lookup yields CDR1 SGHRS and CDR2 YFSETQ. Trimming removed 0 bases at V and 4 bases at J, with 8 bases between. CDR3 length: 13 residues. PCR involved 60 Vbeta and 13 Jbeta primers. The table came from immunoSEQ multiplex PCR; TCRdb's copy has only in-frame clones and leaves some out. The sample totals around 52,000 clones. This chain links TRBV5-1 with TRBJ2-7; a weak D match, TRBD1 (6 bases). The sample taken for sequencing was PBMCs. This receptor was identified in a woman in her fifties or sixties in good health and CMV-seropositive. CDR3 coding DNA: TGCGCCAGCAGCTTGGTAGGGGGTTACGAGCAGTACTTC. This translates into CASSLVGGYEQYF.